The rows below give T cell receptor beta chains drawn from one sample of a study of immune cell composition in non-small cell lung cancer. Sequenced by immunoSEQ multiplex PCR; TCRdb stores in-frame clones only, minus some. The repertoire holds around 15,000 clones, with more than 60% as singletons. This sample was also put to use in a study of CD4 T cells in lung cancer.

Specimen: non-adjacent lung tissue. These TCRs come from a human donor with non-small cell lung cancer. Each CDR3 is given with its conserved first and last residue. The D gene is left open where the match is weak. Size is stated for part of the rows, as once, few or many counts, or as a class when the clone is expanded.

j_gene,abundance,v_gene,len,d_gene,CDR3aa,CDR3nt
TRBJ2-5,NA,TRBV4-1,16,NA,CASSQLARRSLETQYF,TGCGCCAGCAGCCAGCTCGCAAGACGGAGTCTAGAGACCCAGTACTTC
TRBJ1-2,NA,TRBV5-6,17,NA,CASSPRAVWGSLYGYTF,TGTGCCAGCAGCCCCCGTGCCGTATGGGGTAGTCTATATGGCTACACCTTC
TRBJ2-1,NA,TRBV6-1,15,NA,CASRTMKGAYNEQFF,TGTGCCAGCAGAACTATGAAGGGTGCCTACAATGAGCAGTTCTTC
TRBJ2-7,NA,TRBV6-5,15,NA,CASSYSFTPQRRQYF,TGTGCCAGCAGTTACTCGTTTACCCCACAGCGACGGCAGTACTTC
TRBJ2-2,NA,TRBV7-2,12,NA,CASSQITGELFF,TGTGCCAGCAGCCAAATTACCGGGGAGCTGTTTTTT
TRBJ1-1,NA,TRBV5-1,15,TRBD1,CASSTGQGENTEAFF,TGCGCCAGCAGCACCGGACAGGGGGAGAACACTGAAGCTTTCTTT
TRBJ2-1,NA,TRBV19,14,TRBD1,CASSRQGAYNEQFF,TGTGCCAGTAGTCGACAGGGGGCTTACAATGAGCAGTTCTTC
TRBJ1-2,NA,TRBV6-5,13,NA,CASSYGKLYGYTF,TGTGCCAGCAGTTACGGGAAGCTCTATGGCTACACCTTC
TRBJ1-2,NA,TRBV11-1,13,TRBD1,CASSLQGANGYTF,TGTGCCAGCAGTCTACAGGGGGCGAATGGCTACACCTTC
TRBJ2-5,NA,TRBV7-3,15,TRBD1,CASSLGTGVQETQYF,TGTGCCAGCAGCTTGGGGACAGGGGTTCAAGAGACCCAGTACTTC
TRBJ2-1,NA,TRBV7-6,14,NA,CASSPRSAAAEQFF,TGTGCCAGCAGCCCCAGGTCTGCGGCCGCGGAGCAGTTCTTC
TRBJ2-6,NA,TRBV19,18,NA,CASSIRGGLTSGANVLTF,TGTGCCAGTAGTATACGTGGGGGGTTAACCTCTGGGGCCAACGTCCTGACTTTC
TRBJ1-5,NA,TRBV27,12,NA,CASAFMDQPQHF,TGTGCCAGCGCTTTTATGGATCAGCCCCAGCATTTT
TRBJ1-4,NA,TRBV19,12,TRBD1,CASLDRGRGLFF,TGTGCCAGTCTGGACAGGGGGAGGGGACTGTTTTTT
TRBJ1-2,NA,TRBV6-1,12,NA,CATQPSTDGYTF,TGTGCCACCCAACCCTCGACAGATGGCTACACCTTC
TRBJ1-5,NA,TRBV30,12,NA,CAWSPGHGPQHF,TGTGCCTGGTCCCCAGGCCATGGGCCCCAGCATTTT
TRBJ2-3,NA,TRBV9,17,NA,CASSVVVVTGSTDTQYF,TGTGCCAGCAGCGTAGTCGTAGTTACAGGGAGCACAGATACGCAGTATTTT
TRBJ2-5,NA,TRBV29-1,13,NA,CSVEVAAQETQYF,TGCAGCGTTGAAGTGGCAGCCCAAGAGACCCAGTACTTC
TRBJ1-6,NA,TRBV4-1,19,TRBD1,CASSQFSGQESSYNSPLHF,TGCGCCAGCAGCCAATTCTCGGGACAGGAAAGCTCCTATAATTCACCCCTCCACTTT
TRBJ2-3,NA,TRBV18,18,TRBD1,CASSLQSPGQGRTDTQYF,TGTGCCAGCTCACTACAGAGTCCGGGACAGGGTCGGACAGATACGCAGTATTTT
TRBJ1-2,NA,TRBV30,11,NA,CAWSWENGYTF,TGTGCCTGGAGTTGGGAGAATGGCTACACCTTC
TRBJ1-4,once,TRBV6-6,16,TRBD1,CASKLRGQGVREKLFF,TGTGCCAGCAAACTAAGGGGACAGGGCGTCCGAGAAAAACTGTTTTTT
TRBJ1-4,NA,TRBV5-1,14,NA,CASSSQTPNEKLFF,TGCGCCAGCAGCTCTCAAACACCCAATGAAAAACTGTTTTTT
TRBJ2-1,NA,TRBV12-5,13,NA,CASGLVFEGEQFF,TGTGCTAGTGGTTTGGTCTTCGAAGGTGAGCAGTTCTTC